This T cell receptor (beta chain) was recorded in a study of blood T cell repertoires in COVID-19. Across the whole study: Sites in the United States, Italy and Spain provided acute and convalescent COVID-19 samples.

In the original workflow: Amplified reference gene primers provided the basis for estimating nucleated cell counts. The method was immunoSEQ multiplex PCR; TCRdb's version includes in-frame clones alone and lacks a portion of them. V, J and clone size derive from that table, while D and trimming were established from the DNA sequence. The sample carries nearly 50,000 clones, under 90% recorded once. This CDR3 has 13 residues. V lost 2 bases and J 10 bases, leaving 12 bases between the germline ends. Germline V gene lookup returns CDR1 MNHEY and CDR2 SVGAGI. The sequenced sample consisted of peripheral blood. This TCR came from a woman aged 60-70 years with acute or convalescent COVID-19. The chain combines TRBV6-5 with TRBJ1-3; D is undetermined. The CDR3 region has the DNA TGTGCCAGCAGTTACCGTGAGCTGATGACCATATATTTT. Translated: CASSYRELMTIYF.